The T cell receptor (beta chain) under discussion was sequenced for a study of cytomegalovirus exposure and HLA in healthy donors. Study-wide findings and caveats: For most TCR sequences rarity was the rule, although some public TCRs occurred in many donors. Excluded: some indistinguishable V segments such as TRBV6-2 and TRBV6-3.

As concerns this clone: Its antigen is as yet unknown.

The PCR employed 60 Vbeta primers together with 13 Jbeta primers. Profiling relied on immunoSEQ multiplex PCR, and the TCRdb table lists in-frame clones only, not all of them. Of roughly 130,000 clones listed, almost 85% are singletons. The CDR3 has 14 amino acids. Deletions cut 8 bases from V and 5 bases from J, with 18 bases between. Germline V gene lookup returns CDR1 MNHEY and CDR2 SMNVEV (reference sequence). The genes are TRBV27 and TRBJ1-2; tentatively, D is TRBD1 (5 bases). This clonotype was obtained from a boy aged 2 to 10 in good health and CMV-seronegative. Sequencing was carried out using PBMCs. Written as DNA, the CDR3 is TGTGCCAGCGGAACCCAGGGAAACGGATATGGCTACACCTTC. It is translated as CASGTQGNGYGYTF.